One sample yielded the 27 T cell receptor beta chains listed below, sequenced in a study of blood T cell repertoires in COVID-19. Profiled with immunoSEQ multiplex PCR; TCRdb holds only in-frame clones, not every one. Of about 240,000 clones in the sample, 86% were seen once. The sample comprised peripheral blood. The receptors derive from a woman aged 45-65 years with COVID-19, enrolled during active disease.

V is TRBV5-1 and J is TRBJ2-7; D not resolved. Germline-derived CDR1 and CDR2 are SGHRS and YFSETQ. The CDR3 sequence is 13 residues long. V was clipped by 0 bases and J by 2 bases, with 6 bases between them. The CDR3 DNA reads as TGCGCCAGCAGCTTGGACTCAACCTACGAGCAGTACGTC. The encoded protein is CASSLDSTYEQYV.

The rearrangement joins TRBV19 to TRBJ2-4; 8 nucleotides agree with TRBD1. V was pared by 7 bases and J by 2 bases, with 10 bases of the junction left unmatched. Germline CDR1 and CDR2: LNHDA and SQIVND (reference sequence). This CDR3 has 16 residues. The CDR3 spells CASTPGQGIPKNIQYF. The CDR3 bases are TGTGCCAGTACCCCTGGACAGGGTATTCCCAAAAACATTCAGTACTTC.

The gene calls are TRBV12-3 or TRBV12-4 and TRBJ2-7; no definite D call. Deletions cut 5 bases from V and 7 bases from J, with 15 bases between. CDR3 length: 13 residues. The CDR3 reads CASSVLGSGEQYV. CDR3 bases: TGTGCCAGCAGTGTCCTCGGTTCGGGTGAGCAGTACGTC.

There are a few counts of this clone. The chain recombines TRBV2 with TRBJ1-1; D not resolved. Trimming removed 4 bases at V and 2 bases at J, with 14 bases between. CDR1 SNHLY and CDR2 FYNNEI come from the germline V gene. CDR3 length equals 15 residues. The CDR3 coding sequence is TGTGCCAGCAGTGCTCGGCGGCTCTCAAACACTGAAGCTTTCTTT. Protein product: CASSARRLSNTEAFF.

The chain combines TRBV6-2 or TRBV6-3 with TRBJ2-7; D perhaps matches TRBD1 (5 bases). V was trimmed by 0 bases and J by 0 bases, leaving 12 bases between them. Germline CDR1 and CDR2: MNHEY and SVGEGT. The CDR3 runs to 16 residues. CDR3 coding DNA: TGTGCCAGCAGTTACTCGTCAGGGCAAAGCTCCTACGAGCAGTACGTC. Translation gives CASSYSSGQSSYEQYV.

This sequence joins TRBV10-2 and TRBJ2-7; D ambiguous. The CDR3 is 13 residues long. Germline assignment: CDR1 WSHSY and CDR2 SAAADI. V was trimmed by 8 bases and J by 0 bases, leaving 11 bases between them. The CDR3 DNA sequence: TGCGCCAGCGGCGGCGGTTTCTCCTACGAGCAGTACGTC. Translating gives CASGGGFSYEQYV.

This chain joins TRBV15 and TRBJ2-7; 9 bases agree with TRBD2. The germline V gene has CDR1 LNHNV and CDR2 YYDKDF (reference sequence). This CDR3 spans 13 amino acids. Unmatched junction bases numbered 2, after V lost 1 base and J lost 7 bases. CDR3 loop: CATSRATSGEQYV. CDR3 bases: TGTGCCACCAGCAGAGCGACTAGCGGTGAGCAGTACGTC.

This chain joins TRBV7-2 and TRBJ1-2, with no clear D. Trimming removed 3 bases at V and 3 bases at J, with 8 bases between. The CDR3 extends over 13 amino acids. Germline V CDR1 and CDR2: SGHTA, FQGNSA. CDR3 DNA sequence: TGTGCCAGCAGCTTCCTTGGGCACTATGGCTACACCTTC. It codes for CASSFLGHYGYTF.

The V call is TRBV5-5, the J call TRBJ2-3; D gene unclear. CDR3 length: 15 residues. CDR1 and CDR2 (germline): SGHKS, YYEKEE (reference sequence). The V gene lost 1 base and the J gene lost 4 bases, with 13 bases spanning the gap. The CDR3 DNA is TGTGCCAGCAGCTTGTCTCGGAGCATCGCAGATACGCAGTATTTT. This codes for CASSLSRSIADTQYF.

This clone appeared a single time. The J gene is TRBJ1-4, the V gene TRBV5-4, with D maybe TRBD1 (6 bases). CDR1 and CDR2 (germline): SGHNT, YYREEE (reference sequence). V shed 2 bases and J shed 6 bases, with 8 bases lying between them. The CDR3 is 13 amino acids. As DNA, the CDR3 is TGTGCCAGCAGCTTTGCAGGGGATGAAAAACTGTTTTTT. This gives the protein CASSFAGDEKLFF.

V usage is TRBV2 and J usage is TRBJ1-1; D not certain. V dropped 6 bases and J dropped 1 base, with 3 bases sitting between them. Looked up from germline, CDR1 is SNHLY and CDR2 is FYNNEI. The CDR3 consists of 11 residues. CDR3 sequence (DNA): TGTGCCAGCAGGGCGAACACTGAAGCTTTCTTT. This translates into CASRANTEAFF. The full variable domain, in which reference TRBV2 and TRBJ1-1 provide the parts outside the CDR3, is EPEVTQTPSHQVTQMGQEVILRCVPISNHLYFYWYRQILGQKVEFLVSFYNNEISEKSEIFDDQFSVERPDGSNFTLKIRSTKLEDSAMYFCASRANTEAFFGQGTRLTVV.

This chain joins TRBV3-1 (or the pseudogene TRBV3-2) and TRBJ2-5; tentative D call: TRBD2 (5 bases). This CDR3 spans 13 amino acids. V gave up 1 base and J gave up 6 bases, with 9 bases separating them. Germline V gene lookup returns CDR1 LGHDT and CDR2 YNNKEL (reference sequence). DNA for the CDR3: TGTGCCAGCAGCCAAGGAGGGAAAAAGACCCAGTACTTC. The encoded protein is CASSQGGKKTQYF.

In nucleotides, the CDR3 is TGTGCCAGTAACGACGGGAGGGCTAATGAAAAACTGTTTTTT. Its protein is CASNDGRANEKLFF. This chain connects TRBV19 to TRBJ1-4; D gene unclear. This CDR3 contains 14 residues. Germline V CDR1 and CDR2: LNHDA, SQIVND (reference sequence). V was pared by 7 bases and J by 3 bases, with 12 bases between.

The rearrangement joins TRBV15 to TRBJ2-2; possibly TRBD1 for D (5 bases). The CDR3 contains 14 residues. Trimming left V 11 bases short and J 3 bases short, with 16 bases between. CDR1 and CDR2 (germline): LNHNV, YYDKDF (reference sequence). This CDR3 reads CAARTLKYTGELFF. The CDR3 region has the DNA TGTGCCGCCCGGACATTAAAATACACCGGGGAGCTGTTTTTT.

The chain links TRBV7-9 to TRBJ2-7, with 7 bases that match TRBD2. The CDR3 spans 17 residues. Germline loops: CDR1 SEHNR, CDR2 FQNEAQ (reference sequence). V was clipped by 0 bases and J by 2 bases; unmatched bases: 10. The CDR3 coding sequence is TGTGCCAGCAGCTTAGCGGGAGGGGTAGGAGGGACCTACGAGCAGTACTTC. It specifies CASSLAGGVGGTYEQYF.

The rearrangement joins TRBV3-1 (or the pseudogene TRBV3-2) to TRBJ2-1; unclear D gene. The CDR3 runs to 15 residues. Looked up from germline, CDR1 is LGHDT and CDR2 is YNNKEL (reference sequence). Trimming took off 1 base at V and 2 bases at J, with 9 bases between the two ends. CDR3 in amino acids: CASSQGSHTYNEQFF. As DNA, the CDR3 is TGTGCCAGCAGCCAAGGATCACACACCTACAATGAGCAGTTCTTC.

Points on this clone: Because it lacks the conserved phenylalanine or tryptophan at the end, this CDR3 is likely a read error. Because the CDR3's place on the DNA is in doubt, the DNA is left out and the CDR3 is given as listed by TCRdb. The chain is built from TRBV12-3 or TRBV12-4 and TRBJ1-2. The CDR3 sequence runs 11 residues, both termini included. The CDR3 loop is CASRSSGPQYI.

The V gene is TRBV28, the J gene TRBJ2-3; 7 bases align to TRBD2. CDR3 size: 15 residues. J was trimmed by 3 bases and V by 3 bases; bases with no gene match: 6. The V gene's germline CDR1 is MDHEN and CDR2 SYDVKM. CDR3 residues: CASSLWRGRTDTQYF. The CDR3 bases are TGTGCCAGCAGTTTGTGGCGGGGGAGGACAGATACGCAGTATTTT.

This clone was seen just once. The rearrangement links TRBV5-1 to TRBJ2-7, with TRBD2 matching over 9 bases. J was trimmed by 1 base and V by 1 base; bases with no gene match: 0. From germline, CDR1 is SGHRS and CDR2 YFSETQ. CDR3 size: 14 residues. For the CDR3, the DNA is TGCGCCAGCAGCTTGCTAGCGGGGTCCTACGAGCAGTACGTC. Its protein is CASSLLAGSYEQYV.

CDR3 DNA: TGTGCCAGTAGTCAACAGGGGTCCTATGATGGCTACACCTTC. This gives the protein CASSQQGSYDGYTF. This chain joins TRBV19 and TRBJ1-2; 7 bases are a match to TRBD1. CDR1 and CDR2 from the germline V gene are LNHDA and SQIVND (reference sequence). There are 14 residues in the CDR3. The junction had 9 bases not matched to a gene; V was cut back by 5 bases and J by 6 bases.

This clone is classed as medium-sized. The chain uses TRBV12-3 or TRBV12-4 and TRBJ2-1; 7 bases line up with TRBD2. This CDR3 is built from 13 residues. Trimming removed 5 bases from V and 13 bases from J; junction bases left unmatched: 11. The DNA for the CDR3 is TGTGCCAGCAGTCTTTCCGTCGGACTAGTTCAGTTCTTC. This encodes CASSLSVGLVQFF.

The rearrangement uses TRBV12-3 or TRBV12-4 and TRBJ1-2; D perhaps matches TRBD1 (5 bases). V lost 8 bases to trimming and J lost 6 bases, with 16 bases between them. This CDR3 has 13 residues. CDR3 loop: CASGEGDFDGYTF. The CDR3 coding sequence is TGTGCCAGCGGCGAAGGGGATTTTGATGGCTACACCTTC.

This clone was detected once. The rearrangement joins TRBV6-2 or TRBV6-3 to TRBJ2-1; tentative D call: TRBD2 (5 bases). CDR1 and CDR2 from the germline V gene are MNHEY and SVGEGT. The ends were cut back, 2 bases at V and 7 bases at J, with 12 bases in the middle. This CDR3 region has 14 residues. DNA of the CDR3: TGTGCCAGCAGTTACCGGCGGGTTAGAAATGAGCAGTTCTTC. Translating it yields CASSYRRVRNEQFF.

CDR3 sequence: CASSGTTDYNQPQHF. DNA for the CDR3: TGTGCCAGCAGCGGCACGACAGATTACAATCAGCCCCAGCATTTT. The V call is TRBV5-5, the J call TRBJ1-5; D might be TRBD1 (5 bases). The CDR3 runs to 15 residues. CDR1 SGHKS and CDR2 YYEKEE come from the germline V gene (reference sequence). V lost 4 bases, J lost 3 bases, and 14 bases lay in between. The full variable domain, in which reference TRBV5-5 and TRBJ1-5 provide the parts outside the CDR3, is DAGVTQSPTHLIKTRGQQVTLRCSPISGHKSVSWYQQVLGQGPQFIFQYYEKEERGRGNFPDRFSARQFPNYSSELNVNALLLGDSALYLCASSGTTDYNQPQHFGDGTRLSIL.

The chain links TRBV6-5 to TRBJ2-1; perhaps TRBD2 as D (6 bases). The V gene's germline CDR1 is MNHEY and CDR2 SVGAGI. Trimming removed 2 bases at V and 6 bases at J, with 14 bases between. The CDR3 runs to 15 residues. The CDR3 is CASSYPGVAVNEQFF. The CDR3 DNA sequence: TGTGCCAGCAGTTACCCCGGGGTAGCGGTCAATGAGCAGTTCTTC.

The chain is built from TRBV7-7 and TRBJ2-2, with D possibly being TRBD1 (6 bases). The CDR3 runs 14 residues. Per germline, CDR1 SSHAT and CDR2 FNYEAQ (reference sequence). V shed 2 bases and J shed 5 bases, with 9 bases lying between them. CDR3 in amino acids: CASSLKQGTGELFF. CDR3 bases: TGTGCCAGCAGCTTAAAGCAGGGGACCGGGGAGCTGTTTTTT.

The rearrangement uses TRBV5-6 and TRBJ1-2; D is unresolved. Per germline, CDR1 SGHDT and CDR2 YYEEEE. Trimming pared 5 bases from V and 4 bases from J, leaving 15 bases between. The CDR3 consists of 14 residues. The CDR3 coding sequence is TGTGCCAGCAGACCCCGGTTGACAATCTATGGCTACACCTTC. It translates to CASRPRLTIYGYTF.